This TCR beta chain came from a study of blood T cell repertoires in COVID-19. In the study's own analysis: Cell counts per sample came from amplifying reference gene primers. The protocol was immunoSEQ multiplex PCR, while the TCRdb copy is restricted to in-frame clones and leaves out a portion. V and J calls and clone size follow that table, whereas D and trimming were derived from the DNA. Here the sample spans 450,000 to 500,000 clones, 80% to 90% being singletons. Trimming left V 4 bases short and J 2 bases short, with 7 bases between. The germline CDR1 and CDR2 sequences are SGHDN and FVKESK. CDR3 length: 13 residues. This clone was detected only once.

The chain recombines TRBV14 with TRBJ2-3; D remains ambiguous. The source material was peripheral blood. The source is a human donor in a cohort sampled during active COVID-19. CDR3 region: CASSLRLTDTQYF. The DNA of the CDR3 is TGTGCCAGCAGCCTCCGACTCACAGATACGCAGTATTTT.